This T cell receptor beta chain was sequenced during a study of blood T cell repertoires in COVID-19. Overall study context: COVID-19 samples collected from the United States, Italy and Spain covered acute and convalescent phases. T cells, B-cell-depleted T cells, or PBMCs provided the cDNA or gDNA that served as material.

This CDR3 has 12 amino acids. Trimming took 2 bases from V and 8 from J, leaving 9 bases between them. The germline V gene encodes CDR1 MNHEY and CDR2 SVGEGT. The authors' processing: By means of reference gene primer amplification, nucleated cell counts were estimated. The assay was immunoSEQ multiplex PCR, and TCRdb's table has in-frame clones only and misses some. From that table come the V and J calls and clone size; the DNA was used to work out D and trimming. Among about 260,000 clones listed, roughly 86% were seen once. This sequence was found in a human donor in a cohort sampled during active COVID-19. The sample consisted of peripheral blood. The chain is built from TRBV6-2 or TRBV6-3 and TRBJ1-1; unclear D gene. The CDR3 nucleotides are TGTGCCAGCAGTTACCCCTCCGTCGAAGCTTTCTTT. Protein product: CASSYPSVEAFF.